The entry below describes one T cell receptor (beta chain). Using immunoSEQ multiplex PCR, the repertoire was profiled, and TCRdb retains in-frame clones only, with some absent. The sample contains 150,000 or so clones, around 90% of which appear only once. This specimen comes from a study of blood T cell repertoires in COVID-19. Study summary: PBMCs, B-cell-depleted T cells, or T cells provided the cDNA or gDNA that made up the material.

Trimming cost V 5 bases and J 1 base; bases outside gene matches: 2. From germline, CDR1 is SGHAT and CDR2 FQNNGV. The CDR3 is 15 residues long. Cohort allocation depended upon clinical history that participants reported. Those designated as exposed participants met a COVID-19 case within 2 weeks before study entry. The chain joins TRBV11-2 to TRBJ2-1; 10 bases are shared with TRBD1. The sequence came from a woman aged 40 to 50 who had been exposed to COVID-19. The source material was PBMCs or T cells enriched from blood (not recorded which). CDR3 amino acids: CASSTDRGSYNEQFF. The CDR3 DNA reads as TGTGCCAGCAGCACGGACAGGGGGTCCTACAATGAGCAGTTCTTC. Supplemented by reference TRBV11-2 and TRBJ2-1, the full variable domain reads EAGVAQSPRYKIIEKRQSVAFWCNPISGHATLYWYQQILGQGPKLLIQFQNNGVVDDSQLPKDRFSAERLKGVDSTLKIQPAKLEDSAVYLCASSTDRGSYNEQFFGPGTRLTVL.